This TCR beta chain was identified in a study of cytomegalovirus exposure and HLA in healthy donors. Primers for the PCR totalled 60 Vbeta and 13 Jbeta. The protocol was immunoSEQ multiplex PCR, while the TCRdb copy is restricted to in-frame clones and leaves out a portion. This table has 150,000 to 200,000 clones, about 85% appearing once. Concerning this clone itself: The target antigen is unknown.

Study-level findings and limits: The later analysis indicated that the majority of CMV-associated TCR beta chains appeared HLA-restricted. Across donors, presence/absence analyses took sequencing depth to be roughly uniform. V- and J-gene trimming of TCR beta was linked (in a later analysis) to a missense DCLRE1C variant. Some V segments, TRBV6-2 and TRBV6-3 among them, were indistinguishable and were therefore excluded.

The CDR3 totals 18 residues. Germline V gives CDR1 MNHNS, CDR2 SASEGT. The ends lost 1 base at V and 4 bases at J; junction bases unmatched: 13. The receptor's source is a girl aged 10-17 years in good health and CMV-seropositive. Input material: PBMCs. The rearrangement links TRBV6-1 to TRBJ2-7, with 10 bases lining up with TRBD2. The CDR3 is CASSEGLAGAGRAYEQYF. DNA of the CDR3: TGTGCCAGCAGTGAAGGGCTAGCGGGAGCCGGAAGGGCGTACGAGCAGTACTTC.